This T cell receptor beta chain was recovered during a study of regulatory T cells in long-lasting Graves disease. This sample's time point: newly diagnosed GD, antithyroid drugs for less than 3 months. From PBMCs, RNA was extracted and then used to make the TCR library. This CDR3 contains 14 residues. V lost 0 bases, J lost 7 bases, and 13 bases lay in between. In germline, CDR1 is GTSNPN, CDR2 SVGIG (reference sequence). The authors built TCR beta libraries using iRepertoire HTBI primers and Arm-PCR of CDR3 regions. TCRdb re-called the multiplex PCR reads with MiXCR, one entry per CDR3 protein. The sample carries 350,000 to 500,000 distinct CDR3 sequences, 11% to 15% recorded once. In its sample, this clonotype was seen many times. The sample also formed part of further work on T cells in Graves' hyperthyroidism and ophthalmopathy.

The starting material was peripheral blood mononuclear cells (PBMCs), obtained at new diagnosis, from a patient treated with antithyroid drugs. The chain uses TRBV30 and TRBJ1-5; possible D gene TRBD1, 5 bases. This sequence was found in a woman in her forties or fifties with Graves disease. The CDR3 spells CAWSVHGGGQPQHF. CDR3 in DNA: TGTGCCTGGAGTGTACATGGGGGTGGCCAGCCCCAGCATTTT.